These T cell receptor beta chains were read from a single sample in a study of prognosis after radiotherapy for stage I lung cancer. One entry per CDR3 protein, called by TCRdb with MiXCR from the multiplex PCR reads. The sample shows some 15,000 distinct CDR3 sequences, 28% of them seen only once. Sequencing used PBMCs, obtained before or after stereotactic body radiation therapy (not recorded which). These receptors were collected from a donor over 45 with non-small cell lung cancer. CDR3s include the opening cysteine and the closing phenylalanine or tryptophan. Expanded clones get a size class; other rows say once, few or many, or leave the size out.

>TRBJ1-2|TRBV11-1|many
CASSFAYANYGYTF
>TRBJ1-2|TRBV3-1|many
CASSQVKGQGAHGYTF
>TRBJ2-1|TRBV10-3|many
CAITRTGNYNEQFF
>TRBJ1-1|TRBV6-2/TRBV6-3|NA
CASSYSGQSYTEALF
>TRBJ1-4|TRBV2|NA
CASSDGIGFSNEKLFF
>TRBJ1-2|TRBV19|many
CASSTRTGGNYGYTF
>TRBJ2-1|TRBV27|few
CASSTAGVLNEQFF
>TRBJ1-6|TRBV13|medium-sized
CASSTRQLSYNSPLHF
>TRBJ1-5|TRBV20-1|medium-sized
CSARDRTTGGNNNQPQHF
>TRBJ2-7|TRBV25-1|NA
CASSLYHYEQYF
>TRBJ2-7|TRBV30|medium-sized
CAWSVLDREQYF
>TRBJ2-7|TRBV27|once
CASNRHITSGSNEQYF
>TRBJ2-5|TRBV5-1|NA
CASSLNQGGEETLYF
>TRBJ2-1|TRBV20-1|medium-sized
CSAAVSGSGDEQFF
>TRBJ2-3|TRBV6-1|many
CASSRTDTDTQYF
>TRBJ1-3|TRBV29-1|NA
CSVVVGAGNTIYF
>TRBJ2-3|TRBV12-3/TRBV12-4|medium-sized
CASSFERTGGSTSTDTQYF
>TRBJ2-7|TRBV28|medium-sized
CASVSNTYEQYF
>TRBJ2-5|TRBV12-3/TRBV12-4|many
CASSLDYLGGRETQYF
>TRBJ1-6|TRBV18|many
CASSPETWTGGRSPLHF
>TRBJ2-5|TRBV7-2|many
CASSLVTRANRYKEQTQYF
>TRBJ1-2|TRBV24-1|many
CATSAGQGAGYTF
>TRBJ2-7|TRBV12-3/TRBV12-4|medium-sized
CASRLTSGIYEQYF
>TRBJ1-5|TRBV19|many
CASSITRGGGQPQHF
>TRBJ2-6|TRBV5-1|NA
CASSLVAPGANVLTF
>TRBJ2-3|TRBV20-1|NA
CSARPAGGRLFTDTQYF
>TRBJ2-5|TRBV10-3|NA
CANSEWGTEKETQYF
>TRBJ2-3|TRBV7-9|medium-sized
CASSLVRAYGALDTQYF
>TRBJ2-2|TRBV20-1|NA
CSATSGDNIGELFF
>TRBJ2-7|TRBV29-1|many
CSAQDGLAAYEQYF
>TRBJ2-1|TRBV19|many
CASRGLAGVRLNEQFF
>TRBJ2-5|TRBV11-2|many
CASSLVGGYQETQYF
>TRBJ1-2|TRBV5-1|many
CASSLDTGKYGYTF
>TRBJ2-1|TRBV3-1|many
CASSQVHNEQFF
>TRBJ2-2|TRBV15|medium-sized
CATSRPTGNTGELFF
>TRBJ1-4|TRBV4-2|medium-sized
CASSPGRGAANEKLFF
>TRBJ2-2|TRBV19|once
CVSIDRGVTGELFF
>TRBJ2-5|TRBV9|few
CASSAKSPIAGSDETQYF
>TRBJ1-3|TRBV6-2/TRBV6-3|many
CASSYPGRIVGSGNTIYF
>TRBJ2-3|TRBV28|medium-sized
CASSLQGADTQYF
>TRBJ2-1|TRBV28|medium-sized
CASKPSRTSGRNEQFF
>TRBJ1-5|TRBV5-5|many
CASSPPGGNQPQHF
>TRBJ1-6|TRBV5-1|NA
CASSLAGGAIGNSPIHF
>TRBJ2-1|TRBV24-1|many
CATSDFRTSGRGNEQFF
>TRBJ1-5|TRBV10-3|many
CATQYQSNQPQHF
>TRBJ1-5|TRBV5-1|many
CASSTLPDQPQHF
>TRBJ2-7|TRBV15|many
CATSRDKAEQYF
>TRBJ2-7|TRBV7-4|many
CASSRGPLAGVPYEQYF
>TRBJ1-6|TRBV20-1|many
CSARPGLGGQGYNSPLHF
>TRBJ2-3|TRBV5-1|NA
CDSSWARGSGGTDTQYF